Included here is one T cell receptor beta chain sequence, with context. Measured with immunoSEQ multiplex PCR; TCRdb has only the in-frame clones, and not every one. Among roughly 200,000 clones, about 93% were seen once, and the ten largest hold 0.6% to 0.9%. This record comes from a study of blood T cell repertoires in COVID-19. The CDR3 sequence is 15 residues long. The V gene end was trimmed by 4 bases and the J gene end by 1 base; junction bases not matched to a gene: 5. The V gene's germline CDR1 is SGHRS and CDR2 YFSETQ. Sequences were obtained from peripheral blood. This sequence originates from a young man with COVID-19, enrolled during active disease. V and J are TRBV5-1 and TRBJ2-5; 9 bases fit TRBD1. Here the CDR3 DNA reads TGCGCCAGCAGCGAAGGGACAGGGCCCCAAGAGACCCAGTACTTC. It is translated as CASSEGTGPQETQYF. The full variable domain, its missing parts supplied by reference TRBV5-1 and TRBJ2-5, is KAGVTQTPRYLIKTRGQQVTLSCSPISGHRSVSWYQQTPGQGLQFLFEYFSETQRNKGNFPGRFSGRQFSNSRSEMNVSTLELGDSALYLCASSEGTGPQETQYFGPGTRLLVL.